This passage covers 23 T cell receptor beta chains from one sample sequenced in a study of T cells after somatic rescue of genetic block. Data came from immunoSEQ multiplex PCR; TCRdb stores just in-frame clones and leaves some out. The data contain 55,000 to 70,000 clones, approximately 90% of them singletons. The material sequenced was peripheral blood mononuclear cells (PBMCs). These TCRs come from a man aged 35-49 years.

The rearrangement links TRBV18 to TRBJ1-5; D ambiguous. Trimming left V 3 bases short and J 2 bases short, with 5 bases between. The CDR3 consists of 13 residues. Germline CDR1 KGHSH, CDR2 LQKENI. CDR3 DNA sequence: TGTGCCAGCTCACCTGATGGCAATCAGCCCCAGCATTTT. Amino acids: CASSPDGNQPQHF.

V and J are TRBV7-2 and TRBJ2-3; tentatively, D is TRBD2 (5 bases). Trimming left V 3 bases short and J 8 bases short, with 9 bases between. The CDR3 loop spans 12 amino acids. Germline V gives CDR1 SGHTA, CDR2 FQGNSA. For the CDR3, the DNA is TGTGCCAGCAGCTTCAGGAGCGGTACGCAGTATTTT. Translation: CASSFRSGTQYF. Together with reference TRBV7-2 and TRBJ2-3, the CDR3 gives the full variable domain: GAGVSQSPSNKVTEKGKDVELRCDPISGHTALYWYRQSLGQGLEFLIYFQGNSAPDKSGLPSDRFSAERTGGSVSTLTIQRTQQEDSAVYLCASSFRSGTQYFGPGTRLTVL.

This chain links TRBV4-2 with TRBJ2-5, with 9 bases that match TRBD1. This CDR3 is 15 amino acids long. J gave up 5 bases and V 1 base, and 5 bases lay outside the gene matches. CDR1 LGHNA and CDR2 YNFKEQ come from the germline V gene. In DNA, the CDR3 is TGTGCCAGCAGCCAAGGGGGACAGGGTTGGGAGACCCAGTACTTC. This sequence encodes CASSQGGQGWETQYF.

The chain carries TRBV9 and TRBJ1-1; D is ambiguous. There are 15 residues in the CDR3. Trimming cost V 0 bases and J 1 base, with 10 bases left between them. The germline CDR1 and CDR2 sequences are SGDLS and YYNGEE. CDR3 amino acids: CASSVGVSGNTEAFF. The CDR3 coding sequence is TGTGCCAGCAGCGTAGGCGTATCAGGGAACACTGAAGCTTTCTTT.

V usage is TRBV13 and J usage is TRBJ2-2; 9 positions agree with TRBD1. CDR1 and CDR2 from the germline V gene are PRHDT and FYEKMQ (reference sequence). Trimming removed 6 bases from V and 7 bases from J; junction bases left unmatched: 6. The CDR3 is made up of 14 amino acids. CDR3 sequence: CASSRTGANGELFF. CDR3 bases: TGTGCCAGCAGTCGGACAGGGGCTAACGGGGAGCTGTTTTTT.

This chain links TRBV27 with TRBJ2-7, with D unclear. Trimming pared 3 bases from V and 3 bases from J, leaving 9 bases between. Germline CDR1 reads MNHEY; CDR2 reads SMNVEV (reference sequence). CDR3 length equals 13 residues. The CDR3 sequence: CASSFGPGYEQYF. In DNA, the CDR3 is TGTGCCAGCAGTTTCGGACCGGGCTACGAGCAGTACTTC.

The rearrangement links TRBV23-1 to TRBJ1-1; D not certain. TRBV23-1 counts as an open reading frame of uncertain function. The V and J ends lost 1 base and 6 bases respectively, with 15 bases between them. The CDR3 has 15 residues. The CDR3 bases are TGCGCCAGCAGTCAATTGAAGGCAAAAGTCGCTGAAGCTTTCTTT. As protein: CASSQLKAKVAEAFF.

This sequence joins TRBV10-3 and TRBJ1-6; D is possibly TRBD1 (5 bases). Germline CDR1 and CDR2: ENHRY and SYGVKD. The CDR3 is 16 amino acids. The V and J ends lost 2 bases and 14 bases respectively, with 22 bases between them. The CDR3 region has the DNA TGTGCCATCAGTGAGGAGGTGGGGCAGGCCCGTCTCACCCTCCACTTT. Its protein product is CAISEEVGQARLTLHF.

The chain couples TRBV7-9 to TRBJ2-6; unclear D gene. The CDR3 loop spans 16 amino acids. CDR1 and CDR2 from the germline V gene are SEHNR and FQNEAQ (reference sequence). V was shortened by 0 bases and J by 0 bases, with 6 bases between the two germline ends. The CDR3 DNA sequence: TGTGCCAGCAGCTTAGCGATTGACTCTGGGGCCAACGTCCTGACTTTC. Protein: CASSLAIDSGANVLTF.

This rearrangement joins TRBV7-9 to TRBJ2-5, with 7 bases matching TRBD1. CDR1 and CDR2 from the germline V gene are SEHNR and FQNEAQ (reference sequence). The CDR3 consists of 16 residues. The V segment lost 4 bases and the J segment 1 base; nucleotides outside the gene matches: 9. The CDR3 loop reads CASSSDYGTVQETQYF. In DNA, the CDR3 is TGTGCCAGCAGCTCCGACTATGGGACAGTCCAAGAGACCCAGTACTTC.

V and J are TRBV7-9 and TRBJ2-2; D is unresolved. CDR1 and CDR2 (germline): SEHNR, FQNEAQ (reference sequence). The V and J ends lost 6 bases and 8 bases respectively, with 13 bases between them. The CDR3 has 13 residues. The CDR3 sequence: CASRSAPPGELFF. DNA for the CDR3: TGTGCCAGCAGATCTGCCCCCCCGGGGGAGCTGTTTTTT. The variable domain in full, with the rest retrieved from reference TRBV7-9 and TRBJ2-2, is DTGVSQNPRHKITKRGQNVTFRCDPISEHNRLYWYRQTLGQGPEFLTYFQNEAQLEKSRLLSDRFSAERPKGSFSTLEIQRTEQGDSAMYLCASRSAPPGELFFGEGSRLTVL.

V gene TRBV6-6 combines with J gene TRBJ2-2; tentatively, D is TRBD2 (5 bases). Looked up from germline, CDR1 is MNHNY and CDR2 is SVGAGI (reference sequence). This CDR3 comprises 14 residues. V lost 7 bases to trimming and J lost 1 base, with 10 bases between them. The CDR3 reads CASTHEGNTGELFF. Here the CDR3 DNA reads TGTGCCAGCACCCATGAGGGGAACACCGGGGAGCTGTTTTTT.

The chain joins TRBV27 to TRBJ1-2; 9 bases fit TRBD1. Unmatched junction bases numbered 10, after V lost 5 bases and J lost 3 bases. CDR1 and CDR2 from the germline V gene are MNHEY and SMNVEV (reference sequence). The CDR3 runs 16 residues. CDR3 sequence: CASSTNHRDRDYGYTF. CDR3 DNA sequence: TGTGCCAGCAGTACCAACCACCGGGACAGGGACTATGGCTACACCTTC.

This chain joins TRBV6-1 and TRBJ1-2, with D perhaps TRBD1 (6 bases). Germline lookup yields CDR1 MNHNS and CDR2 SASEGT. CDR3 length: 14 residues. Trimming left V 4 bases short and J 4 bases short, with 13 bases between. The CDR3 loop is CASSGQDRFYGYTF. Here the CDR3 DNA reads TGTGCCAGCAGTGGCCAGGACAGATTCTATGGCTACACCTTC.

The CDR3 DNA follows: TGCGCCAGCAGCTTGGGGGACAGGCCATGGGGTGAGCAGTTCTTC. Translated, it gives CASSLGDRPWGEQFF. V is TRBV5-1 and J is TRBJ2-1; 8 bases map to TRBD1. Germline loops: CDR1 SGHRS, CDR2 YFSETQ. V was pared by 0 bases and J by 9 bases, with 8 bases of the junction left unmatched. The CDR3 spans 15 residues.

CDR3 in amino acids: CASSNRDRTYEQYF. CDR3 in DNA: TGTGCCAGCAGCAACCGGGACAGGACCTACGAGCAGTACTTC. The chain recombines TRBV5-4 with TRBJ2-7; TRBD1 matches 8 bases. V lost 4 bases and J lost 2; bases outside the gene matches: 5. Germline CDR1 and CDR2: SGHNT and YYREEE (reference sequence). The CDR3 is 14 residues long.

The CDR3 sequence is CASSQYTETEAFF. The CDR3 region has the DNA TGTGCCAGCAGCCAATACACAGAAACTGAAGCTTTCTTT. The rearrangement links TRBV14 to TRBJ1-1; no definite D call. V was pared by 2 bases and J by 5 bases, with 9 bases between. Per germline, CDR1 SGHDN and CDR2 FVKESK. The CDR3 has 13 amino acids.

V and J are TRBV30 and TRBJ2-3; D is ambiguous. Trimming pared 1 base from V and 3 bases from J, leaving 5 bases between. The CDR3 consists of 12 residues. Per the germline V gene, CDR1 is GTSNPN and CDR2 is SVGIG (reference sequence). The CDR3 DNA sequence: TGTGCCTGGAGTGCGACGACAGATACGCAGTATTTT. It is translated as CAWSATTDTQYF. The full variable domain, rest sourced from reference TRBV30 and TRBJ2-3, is SQTIHQWPATLVQPVGSPLSLECTVEGTSNPNLYWYRQAAGRGLQLLFYSVGIGQISSEVPQNLSASRPQDRQFILSSKKLLLSDSGFYLCAWSATTDTQYFGPGTRLTVL.

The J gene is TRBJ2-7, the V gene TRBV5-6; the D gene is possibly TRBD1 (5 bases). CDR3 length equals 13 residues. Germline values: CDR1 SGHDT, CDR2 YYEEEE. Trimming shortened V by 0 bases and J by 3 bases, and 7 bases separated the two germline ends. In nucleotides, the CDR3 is TGTGCCAGCAGCTTGGGGACACACTACGAGCAGTACTTC. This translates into CASSLGTHYEQYF.

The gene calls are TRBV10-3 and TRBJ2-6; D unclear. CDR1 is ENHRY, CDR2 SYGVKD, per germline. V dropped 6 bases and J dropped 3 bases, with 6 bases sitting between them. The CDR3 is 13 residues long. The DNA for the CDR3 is TGTGCCATCAGATTGGGTGGGGCCAACGTCCTGACTTTC. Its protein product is CAIRLGGANVLTF.

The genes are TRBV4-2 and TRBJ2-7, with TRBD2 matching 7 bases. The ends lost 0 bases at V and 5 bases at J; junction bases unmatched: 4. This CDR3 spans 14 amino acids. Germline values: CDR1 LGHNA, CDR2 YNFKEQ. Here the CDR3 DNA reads TGTGCCAGCAGCCAAGATCTTGGGAGGGACGAGCAGTACTTC. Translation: CASSQDLGRDEQYF.

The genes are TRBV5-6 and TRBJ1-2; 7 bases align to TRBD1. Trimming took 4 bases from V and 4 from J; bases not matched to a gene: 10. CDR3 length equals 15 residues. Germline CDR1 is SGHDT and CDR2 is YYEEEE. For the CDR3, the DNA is TGTGCCAGCAGCACACTAGACAGGGCTAGCTATGGCTACACCTTC. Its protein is CASSTLDRASYGYTF.

CDR3 sequence: CASSDPGNGEQYF. As DNA, the CDR3 is TGTGCCAGCAGTGATCCAGGGAACGGCGAGCAGTACTTC. This chain links TRBV6-1 with TRBJ2-7; TRBD1 might be the D (5 bases). V lost 3 bases and J lost 6, with 12 bases in between. The CDR3 is 13 amino acids. Looked up from germline, CDR1 is MNHNS and CDR2 is SASEGT.